These T cell receptor beta chains were read from a single sample in a study of breast tumors, draining lymph nodes, adjacent tissues. In TCRdb, the multiplex PCR reads were re-called with MiXCR into one record per CDR3 protein. The sample has 190,000 or so distinct CDR3 sequences, approximately 33% seen once. The specimen sequenced was axillary lymph node tissue. Receptors were obtained from a female donor with breast cancer. Some clones in this sample may be carry-over from other donors' samples. CDR3s leave out the opening cysteine and the closing phenylalanine or tryptophan. D genes are given only for firm matches. The size of a clone is reported for some rows only, either as once, few or many, or as a class for expanded clones.

ASSLTGGDQY,many,TRBJ2-5,10,TRBV7-9,-
ASSLDRGRGNSPLH,once,TRBJ1-6,14,TRBV5-1,TRBD1
ASRSPGQGAGGYT,many,TRBJ1-2,13,TRBV25-1,TRBD1
SAEAPNRGHSYEQY,many,TRBJ2-7,14,TRBV20-1,-
ASNSGTSETDTQY,-,TRBJ2-3,13,TRBV12-3/TRBV12-4,TRBD2
ASSQDPIRTSGFTGELF,-,TRBJ2-2,17,TRBV3-2,-
ASSLKTGYYEQY,few,TRBJ2-7,12,TRBV27,-
SARDRAGSGNTIY,many,TRBJ1-3,13,TRBV20-1,-
ASSPTGGRGTEAF,few,TRBJ1-1,13,TRBV7-8,-
SAPGLNLVTETQY,-,TRBJ2-5,13,TRBV20-1,TRBD2
ASSQSRGVKVLF,many,TRBJ1-4,12,TRBV3-1,-
SAPYPWGMGYGYT,many,TRBJ1-2,13,TRBV20-1,-
ASSGTKDTQY,many,TRBJ2-3,10,TRBV18,TRBD2
SSHASGGRETQY,many,TRBJ2-5,12,TRBV29-1,TRBD2
SAPTGGFSSEQY,-,TRBJ2-7,12,TRBV20-1,-
ASSFQQASYGYT,-,TRBJ1-2,12,TRBV5-8,-